These 30 T cell receptor beta chains were sequenced from one sample in a study of shared clonotypes between healthy human individuals. Only in-frame clones appear in the TCRdb table, and some are missing; sequencing was by immunoSEQ multiplex PCR. The sample has some 2.3 million clones; 85% to 95% are singletons. The material sequenced was naive CD4+ T cells from PBMCs. Regarding subset: CD45RA+ positively selected. These receptors all stem from a man between 18 and 29 years old in good health. Some clones in this sample may be carry-over from other donors' samples.

Regarding this clone: The same CDR3 arises from other DNA sequences in this sample as well. The rearrangement links TRBV9 to TRBJ2-3; D gene uncertain. CDR1 and CDR2 from the germline V gene are SGDLS and YYNGEE. V was clipped by 3 bases and J by 0 bases, with 8 bases between them. The CDR3 extends over 14 amino acids. Here the CDR3 reads CASSGRLSTDTQYF. In nucleotides, the CDR3 is TGTGCCAGCAGCGGCAGACTTAGCACAGATACGCAGTATTTT.

This chain uses TRBV7-2 with TRBJ1-1; TRBD1 is a possible D gene (6 bases). Germline-derived CDR1 and CDR2 are SGHTA and FQGNSA. Trimming removed 1 base at V and 2 bases at J, with 14 bases between. The CDR3 covers 16 residues. The CDR3 nucleotides are TGTGCCAGCAGCTTAGGCGGGACAAGGATAAACACTGAAGCTTTCTTT. This sequence encodes CASSLGGTRINTEAFF.

CDR3 sequence (DNA): TGCAGCGCGTCGGGGTCTGGGACAGGGAACGGCTACACCTTC. It codes for CSASGSGTGNGYTF. The chain uses TRBV29-1 and TRBJ1-2, with TRBD1 identical over 9 bases. Germline values: CDR1 SQVTM, CDR2 ANQGSEA. J gave up 8 bases and V 7 bases, and 14 bases lay outside the gene matches. The CDR3 loop spans 14 amino acids.

The V and J genes are TRBV6-1 and TRBJ2-3; D perhaps matches TRBD1 (6 bases). Trimming took off 4 bases at V and 2 bases at J, with 10 bases between the two ends. CDR1 and CDR2 (germline): MNHNS, SASEGT. The CDR3 consists of 14 residues. CDR3 in DNA: TGTGCCAGCAGTGCCGGGACATTCACAGATACGCAGTATTTT. Translated: CASSAGTFTDTQYF.

The chain is built from TRBV12-5 and TRBJ1-2; the D is unclear. The CDR3 is 14 amino acids. From germline, CDR1 is LGHNT and CDR2 FRNRAP. V was shortened by 1 base and J by 8 bases, with 14 bases between the two germline ends. CDR3 region: CASGLGMGDEGYTF. The CDR3 DNA reads TGTGCTAGTGGTTTGGGGATGGGAGATGAGGGCTACACCTTC.

Notes on this clone: One junction end disagrees with the germline gene, perhaps due to a read error. The chain recombines TRBV29-1 with TRBJ2-3; 8 bases match TRBD2. The CDR3 length is 14 residues. Per germline, CDR1 SQVTM and CDR2 ANQGSEA. Written as DNA, the CDR3 is TGCAGTGTTGTAGGTATGGCGGGAGGAGATACGCAGTATTTT. This gives the protein CSVVGMAGGDTQYF.

The chain recombines TRBV6-1 with TRBJ1-5; 10 nucleotides agree with TRBD1. Per the germline V gene, CDR1 is MNHNS and CDR2 is SASEGT. J gave up 0 bases and V 1 base, and 12 bases lay outside the gene matches. The CDR3 contains 20 residues. The CDR3 sequence: CASSEGVRDRGHPSNQPQHF. For the CDR3, the DNA is TGTGCCAGCAGTGAAGGCGTTAGGGACAGGGGCCACCCTAGCAATCAGCCCCAGCATTTT.

This clone has only one observation. This rearrangement joins TRBV5-4 to TRBJ2-6; 8 bases align to TRBD1. Trimming cost V 6 bases and J 0 bases; bases outside gene matches: 8. Germline values: CDR1 SGHNT, CDR2 YYREEE (reference sequence). This CDR3 has 17 amino acids. The CDR3 region is CASTPAGTGSGANVLTF. CDR3 coding DNA: TGTGCCAGCACTCCGGCCGGGACAGGCTCTGGGGCCAACGTCCTGACTTTC.

This clone has more than one count but fewer than ten. The gene calls are TRBV30 and TRBJ1-2; no clear D. Germline V lookup: CDR1 GTSNPN, CDR2 SVGIG (reference sequence). This CDR3 spans 11 amino acids. V was clipped by 1 base and J by 8 bases, with 8 bases between them. The chain's CDR3 is CAWSAREGYTF. Here the CDR3 DNA reads TGTGCCTGGAGTGCGAGGGAGGGCTACACCTTC.

The chain couples TRBV19 to TRBJ1-2; 7 nucleotides align to TRBD1. Germline V CDR1 and CDR2: LNHDA, SQIVND (reference sequence). The ends lost 4 bases at V and 7 bases at J; junction bases unmatched: 3. The CDR3 covers 12 residues. CDR3 residues: CASSKNRGGYTF. As DNA, the CDR3 is TGTGCCAGTAGTAAAAACAGGGGTGGCTACACCTTC.

The chain links TRBV28 to TRBJ1-1; weak D call: TRBD1 (6 bases). Germline V gives CDR1 MDHEN, CDR2 SYDVKM. The CDR3 runs 15 residues. Deletions cut 10 bases from V and 5 bases from J, with 23 bases between. DNA for the CDR3: TGTGCCACCCACAGGGACCGCGGAAGTTGGACTGAAGCTTTCTTT. Amino acids: CATHRDRGSWTEAFF. The whole variable domain, remainder taken from reference TRBV28 and TRBJ1-1, is DVKVTQSSRYLVKRTGEKVFLECVQDMDHENMFWYRQDPGLGLRLIYFSYDVKMKEKGDIPEGYSVSREKKERFSLILESASTNQTSMYLCATHRDRGSWTEAFFGQGTRLTVV.

The chain couples TRBV11-2 to TRBJ1-2; maybe TRBD1 (5 bases). Germline CDR1 and CDR2: SGHAT and FQNNGV. The V and J ends lost 1 base and 8 bases respectively, with 17 bases between them. The CDR3 sequence is 15 residues long. This CDR3 reads CASSLGAWDVGGYTF. The CDR3 DNA reads as TGTGCCAGCAGCTTAGGGGCCTGGGACGTTGGAGGCTACACCTTC.

The chain links TRBV18 to TRBJ2-1; 9 bases align to TRBD1. J was trimmed by 1 base and V by 4 bases; bases with no gene match: 5. This CDR3 region has 16 residues. Germline assignment: CDR1 KGHSH and CDR2 LQKENI. CDR3 nucleotide sequence: TGTGCCAGCTCACAACAGGGGGCAATATCCTACAATGAGCAGTTCTTC. It yields the protein CASSQQGAISYNEQFF.

This clone was observed a single time. CDR3 sequence reads: CASSLTDSGNTIYF. The CDR3 nucleotides read TGTGCCAGCAGCTTGACAGACTCTGGAAACACCATATATTTT. The chain joins TRBV7-9 to TRBJ1-3, with a tentative D call TRBD1 (5 bases). The CDR3 totals 14 residues. Trimming removed 3 bases at V and 0 bases at J, with 6 bases between. CDR1 and CDR2 (germline): SEHNR, FQNEAQ (reference sequence).

J is TRBJ2-2 and V is TRBV30; D may be TRBD1 (6 bases). Germline V gene sequence: CDR1 GTSNPN, CDR2 SVGIG (reference sequence). The CDR3 extends over 14 amino acids. Trimming removed 7 bases at V and 1 base at J, with 13 bases between. The CDR3 spells CASWTAKNTGELFF. The CDR3 DNA is TGTGCCTCCTGGACAGCGAAGAACACCGGGGAGCTGTTTTTT.

The V call is TRBV28, the J call TRBJ2-7; 9 nucleotides align to TRBD1. This CDR3 is 15 amino acids long. V shed 3 bases, J shed 3 bases, and the junction held 6 bases outside the gene matches. Germline V gene sequence: CDR1 MDHEN, CDR2 SYDVKM. The CDR3, as DNA: TGTGCCAGCAGTTTGTCCGGGACAGGGTTCTACGAGCAGTACTTC. Translated: CASSLSGTGFYEQYF. The full variable domain, rest sourced from reference TRBV28 and TRBJ2-7, is DVKVTQSSRYLVKRTGEKVFLECVQDMDHENMFWYRQDPGLGLRLIYFSYDVKMKEKGDIPEGYSVSREKKERFSLILESASTNQTSMYLCASSLSGTGFYEQYFGPGTRLTVT.

The V call is TRBV2, the J call TRBJ1-2, with TRBD1 identical over 8 bases. Trimming cost V 6 bases and J 5 bases; bases outside gene matches: 8. Germline V CDR1 and CDR2: SNHLY, FYNNEI. The CDR3 extends over 14 amino acids. CDR3 DNA: TGTGCCAGCAGCCCCGCGGACAGGGCTTATGGCTACACCTTC. This translates into CASSPADRAYGYTF.

The J gene is TRBJ1-2, the V gene TRBV6-5; D call uncertain. The CDR3 runs to 13 residues. V was shortened by 6 bases and J by 0 bases, with 8 bases between the two germline ends. Germline CDR1 MNHEY, CDR2 SVGAGI. The CDR3 DNA reads TGTGCCAGCAGCACAGTGCCTAACTATGGCTACACCTTC. Translated, it gives CASSTVPNYGYTF.

The V gene is TRBV5-1, the J gene TRBJ2-1, with TRBD2 identical over 10 bases. This CDR3 region has 14 residues. The V gene end was trimmed by 7 bases and the J gene end by 6 bases; junction bases not matched to a gene: 7. Germline CDR1 reads SGHRS; CDR2 reads YFSETQ. This CDR3 is CASARASGSNEQFF. DNA for the CDR3: TGCGCCAGCGCCAGGGCTAGCGGGAGCAATGAGCAGTTCTTC.

The gene calls are TRBV18 and TRBJ1-3; TRBD1 matches 9 bases. There are 16 residues in the CDR3. J gave up 7 bases and V 1 base, and 8 bases lay outside the gene matches. CDR1 and CDR2 from the germline V gene are KGHSH and LQKENI. The chain's CDR3 is CASSPLTGGLGNTIYF. As DNA, the CDR3 is TGTGCCAGCTCACCACTCACAGGGGGCCTCGGGAACACCATATATTTT.

This sequence joins TRBV7-2 and TRBJ1-2; D gene unclear. Germline V gene lookup returns CDR1 SGHTA and CDR2 FQGNSA. V lost 4 bases to trimming and J lost 0 bases, with 9 bases between them. The CDR3 sequence is 14 residues long. In DNA form, the CDR3 reads TGTGCCAGCAGCTCCTACCCCCCTAACTATGGCTACACCTTC. Translating gives CASSSYPPNYGYTF.

This chain links TRBV6-6 with TRBJ1-3; 8 nucleotides line up with TRBD1. After removal of 6 bases from V and 4 bases from J, the junction contained 8 bases not matched to a gene. The germline V gene encodes CDR1 MNHNY and CDR2 SVGAGI (reference sequence). The CDR3 runs to 15 residues. CDR3 amino acids: CASRDTGGAGNTIYF. The CDR3 bases are TGTGCCAGCAGGGATACAGGGGGAGCAGGAAACACCATATATTTT.

The V gene is TRBV11-3, the J gene TRBJ1-3; no clear D. The germline gives CDR1 SGHNT, CDR2 YENEEA. The CDR3 loop spans 16 amino acids. V dropped 2 bases and J dropped 0 bases, with 11 bases sitting between them. CDR3 nucleotide sequence: TGTGCCAGCAGCTTATTGGGTATAAGCTCTGGAAACACCATATATTTT. Translation: CASSLLGISSGNTIYF.

This chain joins TRBV5-1 and TRBJ2-6; D perhaps matches TRBD1 (5 bases). The CDR3 is made up of 17 amino acids. CDR1 and CDR2 from the germline V gene are SGHRS and YFSETQ. V shed 0 bases and J shed 4 bases, with 14 bases lying between them. CDR3 DNA sequence: TGCGCCAGCAGCTTGGTAGGGGTTCCCTCCGGGGCCAACGTCCTGACTTTC. It translates to CASSLVGVPSGANVLTF. The entire variable domain, with the rest obtained from reference TRBV5-1 and TRBJ2-6, is as follows: KAGVTQTPRYLIKTRGQQVTLSCSPISGHRSVSWYQQTPGQGLQFLFEYFSETQRNKGNFPGRFSGRQFSNSRSEMNVSTLELGDSALYLCASSLVGVPSGANVLTFGAGSRLTVL.

The chain employs TRBV28 and TRBJ2-3, with 8 bases fitting TRBD1. Germline-derived CDR1 and CDR2 are MDHEN and SYDVKM. The V and J ends lost 4 bases and 4 bases, in that order; junction bases with no gene match: 13. This CDR3 is built from 17 residues. CDR3 coding DNA: TGTGCCAGCAGTTCGGACCCAGGGGGCAGAAGTGCAGATACGCAGTATTTT. Its translation: CASSSDPGGRSADTQYF.

The gene calls are TRBV10-3 and TRBJ2-7, with TRBD1 matching over 12 bases. From germline, CDR1 is ENHRY and CDR2 SYGVKD. The CDR3 spans 15 residues. With 9 bases clipped from V and 6 bases from J, the junction kept 12 bases outside the gene matches. In DNA form, the CDR3 reads TGTGCCATGGGAGAAGGGGACAGGGGGCGTCGCGAGCAGTACTTC. It encodes CAMGEGDRGRREQYF.

With regard to this clone: Other nucleotide sequences in the sample specify the same CDR3. The chain links TRBV5-1 to TRBJ2-2, with D unresolved. This CDR3 spans 14 amino acids. V was shortened by 2 bases and J by 1 base, with 6 bases between the two germline ends. CDR1 SGHRS and CDR2 YFSETQ come from the germline V gene. CDR3 protein: CASSFSGNTGELFF. DNA for the CDR3: TGCGCCAGCAGCTTCTCGGGGAACACCGGGGAGCTGTTTTTT.

The rearrangement joins TRBV2 to TRBJ2-1, with 9 bases fitting TRBD2. Germline V gene sequence: CDR1 SNHLY, CDR2 FYNNEI. CDR3 length equals 19 residues. Trimming removed 7 bases from V and 2 bases from J; junction bases left unmatched: 18. As DNA, the CDR3 is TGTGCCAGCACCTCGCCGGGACTAGCAGGGGGAAGGACCTACAATGAGCAGTTCTTC. Protein sequence: CASTSPGLAGGRTYNEQFF. Full variable domain (rest looked up from reference TRBV2 and TRBJ2-1): EPEVTQTPSHQVTQMGQEVILRCVPISNHLYFYWYRQILGQKVEFLVSFYNNEISEKSEIFDDQFSVERPDGSNFTLKIRSTKLEDSAMYFCASTSPGLAGGRTYNEQFFGPGTRLTVL.

The chain employs TRBV19 and TRBJ2-5; either TRBD1 or TRBD2 may fit D (5 bases each). The V gene lost 5 bases and the J gene lost 5 bases, with 15 bases spanning the gap. The CDR3 sequence is 14 residues long. CDR1 and CDR2 (germline): LNHDA, SQIVND (reference sequence). CDR3 in amino acids: CASSGARAGETQYF. CDR3 nucleotide sequence: TGTGCCAGTAGTGGGGCGCGGGCTGGGGAGACCCAGTACTTC.

The rearrangement joins TRBV7-2 to TRBJ2-4, with D tentatively TRBD2 (5 bases). CDR1 is SGHTA, CDR2 FQGNSA, per germline. The germline V and J ends were trimmed by 1 base and 7 bases, with 23 bases remaining between them. This CDR3 region has 18 residues. This chain's CDR3 is CASSLVYRGRGLANIQYF. In DNA, the CDR3 is TGTGCCAGCAGCTTAGTTTACCGGGGTCGGGGATTGGCGAACATTCAGTACTTC.